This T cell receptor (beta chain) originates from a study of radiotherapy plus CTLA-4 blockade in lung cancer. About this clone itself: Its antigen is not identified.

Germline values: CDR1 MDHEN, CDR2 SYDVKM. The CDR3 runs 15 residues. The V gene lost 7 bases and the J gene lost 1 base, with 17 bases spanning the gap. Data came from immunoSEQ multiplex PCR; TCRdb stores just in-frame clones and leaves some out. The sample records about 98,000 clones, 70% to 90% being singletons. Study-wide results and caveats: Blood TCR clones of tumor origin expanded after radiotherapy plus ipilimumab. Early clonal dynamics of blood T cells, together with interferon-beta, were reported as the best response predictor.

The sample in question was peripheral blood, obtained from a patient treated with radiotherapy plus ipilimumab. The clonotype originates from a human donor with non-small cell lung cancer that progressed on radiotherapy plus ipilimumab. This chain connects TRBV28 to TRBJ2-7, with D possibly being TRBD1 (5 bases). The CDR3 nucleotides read TGTGCCAGCACTAAAACCCTGGACACGTCCTACGAGCAGTACTTC. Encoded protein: CASTKTLDTSYEQYF.